This T cell receptor (beta chain) was sequenced in a study of blood T cell repertoires in COVID-19 (dated by TCRdb to the early 2020s). For context, the study as a whole: The collaborator samples originated in the United States, Italy and Spain and spanned the acute and convalescent phases of COVID-19. The material from the prospective study consisted of cDNA or gDNA derived from T cells, B-cell-depleted T cells, or PBMCs. Subjects who had been exposed to COVID-19, were actively infected with it, or had recovered from it provided the deeply sampled blood TCRbeta repertoires that made up the dataset. A freely available public database, intended as a resource for researchers studying the immune response to SARS-CoV-2, is where the repertoires were released. The samples were drawn from two sources: the first 160 participants of the ongoing ImmuneRACE study, and over 950 subjects contributed by 6 global collaborators. The sample metadata nearly always contained a de-identified subject ID, COVID-19 status, age in years and sex. HLA class I and class II types, where available, came from metadata supplied by the sample provider rather than from assay-based typing.

The paper as a whole reports these results and caveats: How much clinical and demographic metadata was included differed by source and by participant, and the metadata was provided uncurated.

With regard to this clone: Which antigen it targets is not known. No base quality information exists; no much larger clone differs at one position.

TCRbeta CDR3 regions were amplified from genomic DNA by means of the immunoSEQ Assay, a bias-controlled multiplex PCR. The authors processed their data as follows. Within the assay, amplification of reference gene primers was used to estimate how many nucleated cells each sample contained. Sequence reads were collapsed and filtered to measure the absolute abundance of every unique TCRbeta CDR3 rearrangement. For each sample, productive Simpson clonality was calculated as the square root of Simpson's diversity index across productive rearrangements. The table was pulled from immuneACCESS by TCRdb, which kept in-frame rearrangements only. Such tables lose some clones; where checked, under half of the loss comes from unresolved V genes, and the rest has no known cause. From that table come the V and J calls and clone size; the DNA was used to work out D and trimming. The sample profile shows 80,000 to 100,000 clones; roughly nine tenths of them were found once. Clones ranked in the top ten supply roughly 1.5% of the sample.

The collaborating institutions used their own protocols to collect whole blood in K2EDTA tubes. For TCRbeta analysis, collaborators shipped samples as frozen whole blood, isolated PBMCs, or DNA extracted from either of those sample types. CDR1 and CDR2 are drawn from the germline V gene: SQVTM, ANQGSEA. The CDR3 sequence holds 13 residues, the cysteine and phenylalanine included. The kept DNA is CDR3 alone, 39 bases in frame from the first base. Clipping removes 7 bases from V and 4 bases from J, with 9 as the unmatched junction base count. The material sequenced was peripheral blood. This clonotype originated in a human donor with active COVID-19. The donor label of this sample is uncertain. This chain is built from TRBV29-1 and TRBJ2-7; 8 central nucleotides agree with TRBD1. DNA sequence: TGCAGCGCTACCGGGACAGGCAGTTACGAGCAGTACTTC. Translation gives CSATGTGSYEQYF.